Presented here are 29 T cell receptor beta chains from one specimen sequenced in a study of response to subunit inactivated influenza vaccine. Each CDR3 protein gets one entry after TCRdb re-called the RT-PCR reads with MiXCR. The table includes roughly 190,000 distinct CDR3 sequences, about 15% detected once. The sample was CD8+ T cells sorted from PBMCs, taken about 5 days after vaccination. These receptors were collected from a man aged 50-60 years who received an inactivated influenza vaccine.

The V call is TRBV7-9, the J call TRBJ1-4; D not certain. The CDR3 is made up of 13 amino acids. The V gene's germline CDR1 is SEHNR and CDR2 FQNEAQ (reference sequence). V was trimmed by 3 bases and J by 8 bases, leaving 10 bases between them. CDR3 protein: CASSFSPREKLFF. CDR3 nucleotides: TGTGCCAGCAGCTTCTCACCTCGGGAAAAACTGTTTTTT.

As regards this clonotype: A read error may account for a junction end that differs from germline. This chain joins TRBV2 and TRBJ2-1; 10 nucleotides align to TRBD1. Germline V gene data show CDR1 as SNHLY and CDR2 as FYNNEI. CDR3 length equals 18 residues. CDR3 sequence: CARSPIGQGGDTGNEQFF. The DNA of the CDR3 is TGTGCCCGCAGCCCGATAGGACAGGGGGGGGACACAGGGAATGAGCAGTTCTTC. Variable domain in full (rest from reference TRBV2 and TRBJ2-1): EPEVTQTPSHQVTQMGQEVILRCVPISNHLYFYWYRQILGQKVEFLVSFYNNEISEKSEIFDDQFSVERPDGSNFTLKIRSTKLEDSAMYFCARSPIGQGGDTGNEQFFGPGTRLTVL.

V is TRBV7-8 and J is TRBJ2-3; 9 bases line up with TRBD2. Germline-derived CDR1 and CDR2 are SGHVS and FQNEAQ. This CDR3 has 16 amino acids. V shed 1 base and J 5 bases; nucleotides not matched to a gene: 7. This CDR3 reads CASSLEAGGIRDTQYF. Here the CDR3 DNA reads TGTGCCAGCAGCTTAGAAGCGGGGGGTATAAGAGATACGCAGTATTTT.

The rearrangement uses TRBV10-1 and TRBJ2-7, with D perhaps being TRBD1 or TRBD2 (6 bases each). This CDR3 comprises 14 residues. Germline CDR1 is WNHNN and CDR2 is SYGVQD (reference sequence). V lost 3 bases, J lost 5 bases, and 14 bases lay in between. Here the CDR3 DNA reads TGCGCCAGCAGTGATACCTTCGGGGGCGACGAGCAGTACTTC. It codes for CASSDTFGGDEQYF.

This chain joins TRBV7-2 and TRBJ1-5; D is unresolved. CDR3 length: 16 residues. With 2 bases removed from V and 1 base from J, the gap between germline ends came to 12 bases. The V gene's germline CDR1 is SGHTA and CDR2 FQGNSA. This CDR3 is CASSLFPRGSNQPQHF. The CDR3 DNA reads TGTGCCAGCAGCTTATTTCCGCGGGGAAGCAATCAGCCCCAGCATTTT.

The V and J genes are TRBV28 and TRBJ2-2, with D unclear. CDR3 length: 17 amino acids. Germline CDR1 reads MDHEN; CDR2 reads SYDVKM. The V gene lost 4 bases and the J gene lost 3 bases, with 18 bases spanning the gap. The CDR3 DNA sequence: TGTGCCAGCAGTTCCCATGCTAAGGTCGAGTACACCGGGGAGCTGTTTTTT. Residues: CASSSHAKVEYTGELFF.

CDR3 region: CSARVNNQPQHF. CDR3 in DNA: TGCAGTGCTAGAGTGAACAATCAGCCCCAGCATTTT. The chain uses TRBV20-1 and TRBJ1-5; D ambiguous. Germline V gene sequence: CDR1 DFQATT, CDR2 SNEGSKA (reference sequence). This CDR3 contains 12 residues. V shed 1 base and J shed 3 bases, with 4 bases lying between them.

This clonotype was observed a handful of times. Here the CDR3 reads CASSFARQGAIGSGELFF. Here the CDR3 DNA reads TGCGCCAGCAGCTTTGCTCGACAGGGGGCTATCGGCTCCGGGGAGCTGTTTTTT. The chain recombines TRBV5-1 with TRBJ2-2, with 10 nucleotides matching TRBD1. Germline V gives CDR1 SGHRS, CDR2 YFSETQ. Trimming cost V 2 bases and J 6 bases; bases outside gene matches: 13. The CDR3 sequence is 18 residues long.

The chain joins TRBV6-5 to TRBJ2-1, with TRBD2 as a possible D gene (6 bases). Germline CDR1 reads MNHEY; CDR2 reads SVGAGI. V was cut by 2 bases and J by 2 bases, with 10 bases left in between. This CDR3 comprises 15 residues. The CDR3 reads CASSYGGIPYNEQFF. The CDR3 coding sequence is TGTGCCAGCAGTTACGGGGGGATCCCCTACAATGAGCAGTTCTTC.

This clonotype was recorded a few times. The DNA for the CDR3 is TGCAGCGTTGAAGGAATAGGGGTCGCCCCCTACGAGCAGTACTTC. This translates into CSVEGIGVAPYEQYF. The chain employs TRBV29-1 and TRBJ2-7; tentatively, D is TRBD1 (5 bases). CDR1 and CDR2 (germline): SQVTM, ANQGSEA. V was cut by 1 base and J by 2 bases, with 15 bases left in between. This CDR3 contains 15 residues.

Many counts were recorded for this clonotype. The V gene is TRBV7-9, the J gene TRBJ2-4, with D perhaps TRBD1 (6 bases). The CDR3 is 12 residues long. The germline V gene encodes CDR1 SEHNR and CDR2 FQNEAQ (reference sequence). Trimming shortened V by 6 bases and J by 8 bases, and 11 bases separated the two germline ends. The DNA of the CDR3 is TGTGCCAGCAGAAACAGGGCGGACATTCAGTACTTC. It codes for CASRNRADIQYF.

The chain joins TRBV12-3 or TRBV12-4 to TRBJ2-1, with TRBD2 matching 14 bases. V shed 6 bases and J 9 bases; nucleotides not matched to a gene: 7. The CDR3 sequence is 15 residues long. CDR3: CASRQGLAGVGEQFF. The CDR3, as DNA: TGTGCCAGCAGACAGGGACTAGCGGGGGTCGGTGAGCAGTTCTTC.

This chain links TRBV4-2 with TRBJ2-7; D call uncertain. Germline V gene sequence: CDR1 LGHNA, CDR2 YNFKEQ. CDR3 length equals 13 residues. Trimming removed 1 base from V and 2 bases from J, with 6 bases in between. CDR3 nucleotide sequence: TGTGCCAGCAGCCAAGCGACAACCTACGAGCAGTACTTC. Translating it yields CASSQATTYEQYF.

The chain couples TRBV28 to TRBJ2-7; D is perhaps TRBD2 (5 bases). CDR1 and CDR2 (germline): MDHEN, SYDVKM. This CDR3 spans 15 amino acids. Trimming cost V 2 bases and J 4 bases, with 15 bases left between them. The CDR3 nucleotides read TGTGCCAGCAGTTTAATCGGGGTAGAACTGTACGAGCAGTACTTC. It is translated as CASSLIGVELYEQYF.

This chain connects TRBV30 to TRBJ1-1, with D unresolved. The V and J ends lost 0 bases and 5 bases respectively, with 7 bases between them. Germline loops: CDR1 GTSNPN, CDR2 SVGIG (reference sequence). The length of the CDR3 is 12 residues. CDR3 loop: CAWSVWRTEAFF. The CDR3 bases are TGTGCCTGGAGTGTATGGAGGACTGAAGCTTTCTTT.

This clonotype was seen a handful of times. This chain joins TRBV28 and TRBJ2-7; a possible D gene is TRBD2 (6 bases). This CDR3 is built from 15 residues. The germline gives CDR1 MDHEN, CDR2 SYDVKM. Trimming shortened V by 2 bases and J by 5 bases, and 16 bases separated the two germline ends. As DNA, the CDR3 is TGTGCCAGCAGTTTAAAGCGGGTACTGCCGGACGAGCAGTACTTC. It specifies CASSLKRVLPDEQYF.

Many counts were recorded for this clonotype. CDR3 residues: CASSLAGDEQYF. CDR3 sequence (DNA): TGTGCCAGCAGTTTAGCAGGGGACGAGCAGTACTTC. This rearrangement joins TRBV28 to TRBJ2-7, with a possible D match to TRBD1 (6 bases). The CDR3 loop spans 12 amino acids. Germline CDR1 MDHEN, CDR2 SYDVKM. The germline V and J ends were trimmed by 2 bases and 5 bases, with 7 bases remaining between them.

In its sample, this clonotype was seen a few times. The chain uses TRBV11-2 and TRBJ2-7; a weak D match, TRBD1 (5 bases). The V gene's germline CDR1 is SGHAT and CDR2 FQNNGV. Trimming removed 1 base from V and 9 bases from J, with 10 bases in between. This CDR3 has 12 amino acids. CDR3 bases: TGTGCCAGCAGCTTAGGGGGCGTATGGCAGTACTTC. Translating it yields CASSLGGVWQYF.

The genes are TRBV23-1 and TRBJ1-6; the D gene is possibly TRBD1 (6 bases). TRBV23-1 qualifies as an ORF whose function is uncertain. The V and J ends lost 2 bases and 14 bases respectively, with 19 bases between them. This CDR3 comprises 15 residues. CDR3 loop: CASSQPDSMAGTLHF. CDR3 nucleotide sequence: TGCGCCAGCAGTCAACCGGACAGTATGGCAGGAACCCTCCACTTT.

This chain joins TRBV7-9 and TRBJ1-1; D not certain. Germline assignment: CDR1 SEHNR and CDR2 FQNEAQ (reference sequence). The CDR3 spans 14 residues. Trimming pared 5 bases from V and 0 bases from J, leaving 10 bases between. The CDR3 nucleotides read TGTGCCAGCAGCATACGGCCCTTGAACACTGAAGCTTTCTTT. It is translated as CASSIRPLNTEAFF.

This clonotype was recorded a few times. V gene TRBV7-9 combines with J gene TRBJ2-2; 9 bases align to TRBD1. From germline, CDR1 is SEHNR and CDR2 FQNEAQ (reference sequence). Trimming took 6 bases from V and 2 from J; bases not matched to a gene: 7. The CDR3 has 16 residues. The CDR3: CASSSNRGPNTGELFF. CDR3 sequence (DNA): TGTGCCAGCAGTTCAAACAGGGGGCCTAACACCGGGGAGCTGTTTTTT. The full variable domain, in which reference TRBV7-9 and TRBJ2-2 provide the parts outside the CDR3, is DTGVSQNPRHKITKRGQNVTFRCDPISEHNRLYWYRQTLGQGPEFLTYFQNEAQLEKSRLLSDRFSAERPKGSFSTLEIQRTEQGDSAMYLCASSSNRGPNTGELFFGEGSRLTVL.

The chain links TRBV7-9 to TRBJ2-1; 15 bases align to TRBD2. The trim removed 6 bases at V and 8 bases at J, leaving 5 bases unmatched. From germline, CDR1 is SEHNR and CDR2 FQNEAQ (reference sequence). CDR3 length: 15 residues. CDR3 amino acids: CASRGTSGRMDEQFF. The CDR3 DNA is TGTGCCAGCAGGGGGACTAGCGGGAGGATGGATGAGCAGTTCTTC.

J is TRBJ2-7 and V is TRBV4-3; 7 bases map to TRBD2. The V gene end was trimmed by 4 bases and the J gene end by 3 bases; junction bases not matched to a gene: 9. Germline V gene sequence: CDR1 LGHNA, CDR2 YSLEER. The CDR3 consists of 15 residues. CDR3 region: CASSRAPWDYYEQYF. CDR3 nucleotide sequence: TGCGCCAGCAGCCGAGCCCCTTGGGACTACTACGAGCAGTACTTC.

There are a few counts of this clonotype. Sequence at one end of the junction differs from germline and may be a read error. This rearrangement joins TRBV7-7 to TRBJ2-5; 7 bases agree with TRBD2. Germline CDR1 reads SSHAT; CDR2 reads FNYEAQ (reference sequence). The CDR3 spans 13 residues. The CDR3 is CASSPGGLETQYF. The CDR3 DNA reads as TGTGCTAGCAGTCCGGGGGGTTTAGAGACCCAGTACTTC.

This clonotype has a handful of counts. The gene calls are TRBV6-5 and TRBJ2-3; D may match TRBD1 or TRBD2 (5 bases each). CDR1 MNHEY and CDR2 SVGAGI come from the germline V gene. CDR3 size: 14 residues. Trimming cost V 0 bases and J 5 bases, with 9 bases left between them. CDR3 residues: CASSYSFGGDTQYF. CDR3 DNA: TGTGCCAGCAGTTACTCGTTTGGGGGAGATACGCAGTATTTT.

This clonotype was seen a few times. The chain employs TRBV7-2 and TRBJ2-1; D is uncertain. Germline assignment: CDR1 SGHTA and CDR2 FQGNSA. V lost 1 base to trimming and J lost 10 bases, with 5 bases between them. CDR3 size: 11 residues. The CDR3 DNA reads as TGTGCCAGCAGCTTAGTTAGAGAGCAGTTCTTC. Encoded protein: CASSLVREQFF.

The V call is TRBV12-3 or TRBV12-4, the J call TRBJ2-3; D ambiguous. This CDR3 has 13 amino acids. The V and J ends lost 3 bases and 5 bases respectively, with 9 bases between them. CDR3 sequence (DNA): TGTGCCAGCAGTTTGCTCTGGAGAGATACGCAGTATTTT. It yields the protein CASSLLWRDTQYF.

This clonotype occurred a few times. The rearrangement joins TRBV4-1 to TRBJ2-7, with 7 nucleotides matching TRBD1. V shed 10 bases and J 1 base; nucleotides not matched to a gene: 10. The germline CDR1 and CDR2 sequences are MGHRA and YSYEKL. The CDR3 has 14 residues. CDR3 coding DNA: TGCGCCACCCAGCCAGGACAGGCTTCCTACGAGCAGTACTTC. Encoded protein: CATQPGQASYEQYF.

V and J are TRBV5-1 and TRBJ2-7, with D unclear. Germline CDR1 and CDR2: SGHRS and YFSETQ. The CDR3 is made up of 13 amino acids. Trimming removed 5 bases at V and 3 bases at J, with 12 bases between. CDR3 in DNA: TGCGCCAGCAGGTCGGACCCGGGCTACGAGCAGTACTTC. This codes for CASRSDPGYEQYF.